This is a list of T cell receptor beta chains from one sample in a study of cytomegalovirus exposure and HLA in healthy donors. Produced via immunoSEQ multiplex PCR; TCRdb's table is partial and in-frame only. This sample contains about 160,000 clones. Sequencing was carried out using PBMCs. These TCRs come from a man aged 25 to 45 in good health and CMV-seronegative. Each CDR3 is given with its conserved first and last residue. D genes are given only for firm matches.

V gene	D gene	J gene	CDR3 protein	CDR3 DNA
TRBV6-5	-	TRBJ1-1	CASSYSNGFIEAFF	TGTGCCAGCAGTTACTCGAATGGCTTTATTGAAGCTTTCTTT
TRBV19	TRBD1	TRBJ1-1	CASSARGDTEAFF	TGTGCCAGTAGTGCCAGGGGGGACACTGAAGCTTTCTTT
TRBV4-2	TRBD1	TRBJ2-7	CASSQEGQGGSHEQYF	TGTGCCAGCAGCCAAGAGGGACAGGGGGGATCTCACGAGCAGTACTTC
TRBV11-2	TRBD2	TRBJ2-5	CASSAGRTSGSMGETQYF	TGTGCCAGCAGCGCAGGAAGGACTAGCGGGAGTATGGGTGAGACCCAGTACTTC
TRBV19	TRBD1	TRBJ1-2	CATRTGSVYGYTF	TGTGCCACCCGGACAGGGTCGGTCTATGGCTACACCTTC
TRBV9	TRBD2	TRBJ2-1	CASSTIAGMSNEQFF	TGTGCCAGCAGCACGATAGCGGGGATGTCCAATGAGCAGTTCTTC
TRBV6-5	TRBD1	TRBJ1-1	CASAQGAGTEAFF	TGTGCCTCCGCCCAGGGGGCAGGCACTGAAGCTTTCTTT
TRBV20-1	TRBD1	TRBJ2-5	CSAGTGTGDF	TGCAGTGCCGGAACCGGGACAGGGGACTTC
TRBV18	TRBD1	TRBJ1-5	CASSPEGAYQPQHF	TGTGCCAGCTCACCTGAGGGGGCTTATCAGCCCCAGCATTTT
TRBV6-4	-	TRBJ1-3	CASSAAGGSGNTIYF	TGTGCCAGCAGCGCCGCCGGAGGCTCTGGAAACACCATATATTTT
TRBV5-1	-	TRBJ1-1	CASSYQTENTEAFF	TGCGCCAGCAGCTACCAGACAGAGAACACTGAAGCTTTCTTT
TRBV6-5	TRBD2	TRBJ2-7	CASTTAGEGRNEQYF	TGTGCCAGTACGACCGCGGGGGAGGGCCGGAACGAGCAGTACTTC
TRBV7-3	TRBD2	TRBJ2-3	CASSLGGLALPTDTQYF	TGTGCCAGCAGCTTAGGGGGACTAGCTTTACCCACAGATACGCAGTATTTT
TRBV10-1	TRBD2	TRBJ2-2	CASSEIGTSGSYTGELFF	TGCGCCAGCAGTGAGATAGGGACTAGCGGGAGTTACACCGGGGAGCTGTTTTTT
TRBV10-2	-	TRBJ1-4	CASSDDEKLFF	TGCGCCAGCAGTGACGATGAAAAACTGTTTTTT
TRBV5-1	TRBD1	TRBJ1-1	CASSSAGGSDTEAFF	TGCGCCAGCAGCTCCGCAGGGGGTAGTGACACTGAAGCTTTCTTT
TRBV10-3	TRBD1	TRBJ2-7	CAISAQTGGYEQYF	TGTGCCATCAGTGCTCAGACAGGGGGCTACGAGCAGTACTTC
TRBV27	-	TRBJ1-1	CASSPIPENTEAFF	TGTGCCAGCAGTCCAATTCCAGAGAACACTGAAGCTTTCTTT
TRBV5-5	-	TRBJ2-4	CASSLSSGIKNIQYF	TGTGCCAGCAGCTTAAGTTCAGGGATTAAAAACATTCAGTACTTC
TRBV11-3	TRBD2	TRBJ2-1	CASSLRREGNEQFF	TGTGCCAGCAGCTTAAGGCGGGAGGGGAATGAGCAGTTCTTC
TRBV30	-	TRBJ2-7	CAWRNRYSYEQYF	TGTGCCTGGAGGAACAGGTATTCCTACGAGCAGTACTTC
TRBV4-1	-	TRBJ2-3	CASSQGFAELTDTQYF	TGCGCCAGCAGCCAAGGTTTTGCGGAACTCACAGATACGCAGTATTTT
TRBV7-9	TRBD1	TRBJ1-6	CASRPGQGTPLYF	TGTGCCAGCAGACCCGGACAGGGTACTCCCCTCTACTTT
TRBV2	TRBD2	TRBJ2-7	CASFIAGELYEQYF	TGTGCCAGTTTTATAGCGGGAGAGCTCTACGAGCAGTACTTC
TRBV5-5	TRBD1	TRBJ1-2	CASSLRPFGTGDEGYGYTF	TGTGCCAGCAGCTTGCGCCCTTTTGGGACAGGGGATGAGGGCTATGGCTACACCTTC
TRBV7-9	-	TRBJ1-2	CASSVLTGGRRYGYTF	TGTGCCAGCAGCGTCCTTACGGGGGGGCGCCGGTATGGCTACACCTTC
TRBV5-6	-	TRBJ1-2	CASSPAGPNYGYTF	TGTGCCAGCAGCCCTGCTGGCCCAAACTATGGCTACACCTTC
TRBV7-9	TRBD2	TRBJ2-1	CASSPAPGRENYNEQFF	TGTGCCAGCAGCCCTGCCCCGGGGCGGGAGAACTACAATGAGCAGTTCTTC
TRBV10-1	TRBD2	TRBJ2-5	CASSPRLAGGQTQYF	TGCGCCAGCAGTCCAAGACTAGCGGGAGGACAGACCCAGTACTTC
TRBV6-6	TRBD2	TRBJ2-7	CASRGLAGLGYEQYF	TGTGCCAGCAGGGGACTAGCGGGCCTAGGATACGAGCAGTACTTC
TRBV10-3	-	TRBJ2-7	CAISPGVTDSYEQYF	TGTGCCATCAGCCCTGGTGTGACAGACTCCTACGAGCAGTACTTC
TRBV27	TRBD1	TRBJ2-3	CASRGQGASRDTQYF	TGTGCCAGCCGGGGACAGGGGGCAAGCAGAGATACGCAGTATTTT
TRBV19	TRBD1	TRBJ2-6	CASSSRQGAYSGANVLTF	TGTGCCAGTAGCAGCAGACAGGGGGCTTACTCTGGGGCCAACGTCCTGACTTTC
TRBV19	-	TRBJ2-7	CASSINLVYEQYF	TGTGCCAGTAGTATAAACTTGGTCTACGAGCAGTACTTC
TRBV18	TRBD1	TRBJ1-2	CASSPPVGTGVYGYTF	TGTGCCAGCTCACCACCGGTCGGGACAGGCGTCTATGGCTACACCTTC
TRBV29-1	-	TRBJ1-2	CSVSEFRGYTF	TGCAGCGTTTCTGAGTTTCGAGGCTACACCTTC
TRBV27	TRBD2	TRBJ2-2	CASSLWSSGGNTGELFF	TGTGCCAGCAGTTTATGGTCTAGCGGGGGGAACACCGGGGAGCTGTTTTTT
TRBV29-1	-	TRBJ1-2	CSVEGGITPGYTF	TGCAGCGTTGAGGGAGGGATCACCCCTGGCTACACCTTC
TRBV2	-	TRBJ2-5	CAIGGQTQETQYF	TGTGCCATCGGGGGACAGACACAAGAGACCCAGTACTTC
TRBV4-3	-	TRBJ2-2	CASSQDPGSHTGELFF	TGCGCCAGCAGCCAAGATCCAGGCAGCCACACCGGGGAGCTGTTTTTT
TRBV19	TRBD1	TRBJ1-5	CASSGTGTQPQHF	TGTGCCAGTAGCGGGACAGGGACTCAGCCCCAGCATTTT
TRBV11-3	-	TRBJ1-2	CASSLDWRGSVGYTF	TGTGCCAGCAGCTTAGATTGGAGGGGATCGGTTGGCTACACCTTC
TRBV7-2	-	TRBJ2-5	CASSLGRLGGGETQYF	TGTGCCAGCAGCTTAGGAAGGCTCGGTGGAGGAGAGACCCAGTACTTC
TRBV5-1	-	TRBJ2-1	CASSDPRTAYNEQFF	TGCGCCAGCAGCGACCCAAGGACAGCCTACAATGAGCAGTTCTTC
TRBV15	TRBD1	TRBJ2-3	CATSKDRVGTDTQYF	TGTGCCACCAGCAAGGACAGGGTGGGCACAGATACGCAGTATTTT
TRBV30	-	TRBJ1-3	CAWSVNGGAGNTIYF	TGTGCCTGGAGTGTCAACGGGGGGGCTGGAAACACCATATATTTT
TRBV11-3	-	TRBJ2-7	CASSLGTGNLYEQYF	TGTGCCAGCAGCTTAGGAACGGGGAACCTCTACGAGCAGTACTTC
TRBV9	TRBD1	TRBJ1-4	CASSARQGVYEKLFF	TGTGCCAGCAGCGCCCGACAGGGAGTTTATGAAAAACTGTTTTTT
TRBV11-2	TRBD1	TRBJ1-2	CASSPDRVRGYTF	TGTGCCAGCAGCCCGGACAGGGTGAGAGGCTACACCTTC